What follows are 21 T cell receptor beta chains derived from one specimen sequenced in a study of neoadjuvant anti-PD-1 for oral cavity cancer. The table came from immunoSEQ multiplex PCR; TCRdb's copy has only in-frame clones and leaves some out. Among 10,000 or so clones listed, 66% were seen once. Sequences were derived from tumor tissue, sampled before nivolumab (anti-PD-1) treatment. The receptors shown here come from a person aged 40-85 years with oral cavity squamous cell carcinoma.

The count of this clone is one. The CDR3 spells CASSLNRRTEAFF. For the CDR3, the DNA is TGCGCCAGCAGCCTGAATAGGAGGACTGAAGCTTTCTTT. The genes are TRBV5-1 and TRBJ1-1; D gene ambiguous. This CDR3 comprises 13 residues. Trimming removed 4 bases at V and 5 bases at J, with 12 bases between. CDR1 is SGHRS and CDR2 is YFSETQ in the germline V gene.

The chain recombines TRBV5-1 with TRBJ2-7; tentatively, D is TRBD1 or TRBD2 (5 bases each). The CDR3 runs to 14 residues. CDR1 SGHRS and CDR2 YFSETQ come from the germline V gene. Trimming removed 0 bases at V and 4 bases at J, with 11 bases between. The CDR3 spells CASSLDPGPYEQYF. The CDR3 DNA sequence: TGCGCCAGCAGCTTGGATCCGGGACCTTACGAGCAGTACTTC.

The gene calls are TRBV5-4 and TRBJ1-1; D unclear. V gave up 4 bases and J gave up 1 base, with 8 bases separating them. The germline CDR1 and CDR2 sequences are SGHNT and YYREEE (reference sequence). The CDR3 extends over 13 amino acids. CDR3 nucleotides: TGTGCCAGCAGCCCACTCCCGAACACTGAAGCTTTCTTT. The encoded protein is CASSPLPNTEAFF. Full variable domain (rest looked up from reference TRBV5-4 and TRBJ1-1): ETGVTQSPTHLIKTRGQQVTLRCSSQSGHNTVSWYQQALGQGPQFIFQYYREEENGRGNFPPRFSGLQFPNYSSELNVNALELDDSALYLCASSPLPNTEAFFGQGTRLTVV.

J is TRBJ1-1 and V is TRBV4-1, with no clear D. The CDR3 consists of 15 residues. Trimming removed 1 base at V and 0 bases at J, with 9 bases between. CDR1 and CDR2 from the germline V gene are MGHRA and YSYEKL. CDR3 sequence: CASSQVGRMNTEAFF. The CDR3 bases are TGCGCCAGCAGCCAAGTAGGGCGGATGAACACTGAAGCTTTCTTT.

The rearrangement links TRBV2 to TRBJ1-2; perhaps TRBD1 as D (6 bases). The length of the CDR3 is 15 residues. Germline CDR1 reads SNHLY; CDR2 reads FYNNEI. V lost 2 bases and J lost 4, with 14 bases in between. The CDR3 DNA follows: TGTGCCAGCAGTGAACAGGGGAGGTATGCCTATGGCTACACCTTC. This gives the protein CASSEQGRYAYGYTF.

CDR3 sequence: CASSTQPLNEQFF. DNA for the CDR3: TGTGCCAGCAGTACACAGCCGCTCAATGAGCAGTTCTTC. The chain carries TRBV28 and TRBJ2-1; D gene unclear. This CDR3 has 13 amino acids. The V and J ends lost 5 bases and 6 bases respectively, with 11 bases between them. Germline V gives CDR1 MDHEN, CDR2 SYDVKM.

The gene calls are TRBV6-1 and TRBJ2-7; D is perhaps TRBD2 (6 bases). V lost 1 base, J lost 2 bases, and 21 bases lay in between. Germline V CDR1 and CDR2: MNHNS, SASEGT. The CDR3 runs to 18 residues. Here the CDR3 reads CASSEVKNPGVAAYEQYF. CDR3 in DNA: TGTGCCAGCAGTGAAGTAAAAAACCCCGGAGTAGCGGCCTACGAGCAGTACTTC.

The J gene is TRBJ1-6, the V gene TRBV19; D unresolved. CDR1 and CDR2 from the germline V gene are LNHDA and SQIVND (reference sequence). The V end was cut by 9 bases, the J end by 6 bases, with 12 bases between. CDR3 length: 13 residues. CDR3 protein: CASHDGSNSPLHF. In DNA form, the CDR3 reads TGTGCCAGCCACGACGGGAGTAATTCACCCCTCCACTTT.

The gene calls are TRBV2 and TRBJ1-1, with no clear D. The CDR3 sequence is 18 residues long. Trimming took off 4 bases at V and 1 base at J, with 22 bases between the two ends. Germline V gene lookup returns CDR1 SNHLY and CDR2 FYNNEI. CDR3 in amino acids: CASSVAAETTTGNTEAFF. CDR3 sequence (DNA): TGTGCCAGCAGTGTAGCGGCAGAAACTACGACCGGGAACACTGAAGCTTTCTTT.

DNA for the CDR3: TGTGCCTGGAGTGTTCTGGCAGAGGGTCAGCCCCAGCATTTT. Its protein product is CAWSVLAEGQPQHF. This sequence joins TRBV30 and TRBJ1-5; D is unresolved. The CDR3 spans 14 residues. Trimming pared 0 bases from V and 6 bases from J, leaving 12 bases between. Germline lookup yields CDR1 GTSNPN and CDR2 SVGIG (reference sequence).

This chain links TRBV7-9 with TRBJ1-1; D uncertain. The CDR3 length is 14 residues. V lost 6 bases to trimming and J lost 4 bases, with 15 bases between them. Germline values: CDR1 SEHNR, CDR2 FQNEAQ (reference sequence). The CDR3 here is CASRRIYGGTEAFF. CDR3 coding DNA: TGTGCCAGCAGGAGGATCTACGGTGGCACTGAAGCTTTCTTT. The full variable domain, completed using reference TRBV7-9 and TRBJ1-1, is DTGVSQNPRHKITKRGQNVTFRCDPISEHNRLYWYRQTLGQGPEFLTYFQNEAQLEKSRLLSDRFSAERPKGSFSTLEIQRTEQGDSAMYLCASRRIYGGTEAFFGQGTRLTVV.

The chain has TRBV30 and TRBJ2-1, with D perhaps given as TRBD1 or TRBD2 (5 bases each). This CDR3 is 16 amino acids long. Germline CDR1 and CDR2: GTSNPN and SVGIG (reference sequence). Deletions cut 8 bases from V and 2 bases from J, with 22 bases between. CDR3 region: CAGTSIIAEPYNEQFF. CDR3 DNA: TGTGCCGGGACCTCAATAATAGCAGAGCCCTACAATGAGCAGTTCTTC. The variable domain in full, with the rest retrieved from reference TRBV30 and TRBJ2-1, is SQTIHQWPATLVQPVGSPLSLECTVEGTSNPNLYWYRQAAGRGLQLLFYSVGIGQISSEVPQNLSASRPQDRQFILSSKKLLLSDSGFYLCAGTSIIAEPYNEQFFGPGTRLTVL.

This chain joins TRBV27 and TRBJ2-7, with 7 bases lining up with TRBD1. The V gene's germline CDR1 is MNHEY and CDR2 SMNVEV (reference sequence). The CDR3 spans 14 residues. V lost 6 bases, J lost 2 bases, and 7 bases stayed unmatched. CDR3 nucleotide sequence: TGTGCCAGCAGCAACATTGGGACAGCCTACGAGCAGTACTTC. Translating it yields CASSNIGTAYEQYF.

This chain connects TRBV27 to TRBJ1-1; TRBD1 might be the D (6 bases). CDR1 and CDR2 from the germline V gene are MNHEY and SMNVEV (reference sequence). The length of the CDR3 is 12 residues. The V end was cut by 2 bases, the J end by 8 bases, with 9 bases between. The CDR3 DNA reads TGTGCCAGCAGTTTAGGAAGGGGGGAAGCTTTCTTT. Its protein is CASSLGRGEAFF.

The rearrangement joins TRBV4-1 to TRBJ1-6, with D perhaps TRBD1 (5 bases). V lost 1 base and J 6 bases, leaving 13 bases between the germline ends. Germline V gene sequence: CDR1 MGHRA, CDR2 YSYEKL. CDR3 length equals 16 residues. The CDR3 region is CASSQAKLGLNSPLHF. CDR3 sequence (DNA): TGCGCCAGCAGCCAAGCCAAGTTGGGGCTTAATTCACCCCTCCACTTT.

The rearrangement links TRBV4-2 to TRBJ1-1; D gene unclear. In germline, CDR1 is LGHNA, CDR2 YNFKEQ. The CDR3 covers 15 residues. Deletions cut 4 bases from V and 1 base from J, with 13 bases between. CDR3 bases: TGTGCCAGCAGCCTAAGTGCCTTTCCGAACACTGAAGCTTTCTTT. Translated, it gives CASSLSAFPNTEAFF.

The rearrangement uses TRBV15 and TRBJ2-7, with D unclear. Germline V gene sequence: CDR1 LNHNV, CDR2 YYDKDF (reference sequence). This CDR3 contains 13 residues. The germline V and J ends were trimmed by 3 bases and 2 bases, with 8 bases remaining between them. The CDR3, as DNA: TGTGCCACCAGCAGTGGCTCGACCTACGAGCAGTACTTC. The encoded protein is CATSSGSTYEQYF.

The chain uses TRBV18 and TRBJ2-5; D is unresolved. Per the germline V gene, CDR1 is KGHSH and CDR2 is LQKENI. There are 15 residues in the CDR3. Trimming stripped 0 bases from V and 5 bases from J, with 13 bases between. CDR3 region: CASSPPLGKGETQYF. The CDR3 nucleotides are TGTGCCAGCTCACCACCGTTAGGCAAAGGCGAGACCCAGTACTTC.

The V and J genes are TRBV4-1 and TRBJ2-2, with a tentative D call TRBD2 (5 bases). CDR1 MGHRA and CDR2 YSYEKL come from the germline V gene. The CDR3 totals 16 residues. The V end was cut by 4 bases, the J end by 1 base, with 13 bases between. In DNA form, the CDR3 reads TGCGCCAGCAGCCGCGACGGTGGAGGGAACACCGGGGAGCTGTTTTTT. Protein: CASSRDGGGNTGELFF.

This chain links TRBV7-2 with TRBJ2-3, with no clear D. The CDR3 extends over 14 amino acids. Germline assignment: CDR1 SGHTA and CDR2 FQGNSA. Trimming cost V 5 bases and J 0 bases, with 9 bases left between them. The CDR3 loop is CASSPTTSTDTQYF. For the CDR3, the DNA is TGTGCCAGCAGCCCGACAACTAGCACAGATACGCAGTATTTT.

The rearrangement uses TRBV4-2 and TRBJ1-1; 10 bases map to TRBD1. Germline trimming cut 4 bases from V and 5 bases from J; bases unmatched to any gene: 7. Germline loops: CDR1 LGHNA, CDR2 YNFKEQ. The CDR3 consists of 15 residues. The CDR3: CASSRGTGEKTEAFF. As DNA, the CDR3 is TGTGCCAGCAGCCGAGGGACAGGGGAAAAAACTGAAGCTTTCTTT.